The following is a T cell receptor (beta chain) sequence with its context. Its target is unknown. Method: immunoSEQ multiplex PCR; TCRdb's copy keeps in-frame clones and lacks some. The repertoire holds 150,000 to 200,000 clones, with 90% to 95% as singletons. The data originate from a study of shared clonotypes between healthy human individuals. Findings and caveats of the study: Clonotype sharing levels among donors were expected to vary with sequencing depth.

The sample comprised naive CD4+ T cells sorted from blood. Subset: CD45RA+ positively selected. This TCR came from a woman younger than 45 in good health.

CDR3 residues: CASSQVSNYGYTF. CDR3 bases: TGTGCCAGCAGCCAAGTCTCTAACTATGGCTACACCTTC. The rearrangement links TRBV14 to TRBJ1-2; the D is unclear. This CDR3 is built from 13 residues. Germline V gene data show CDR1 as SGHDN and CDR2 as FVKESK. The V end lost 1 base, the J end lost 0 bases, and 3 bases lay between the germline ends.